Reported below is one T cell receptor (beta chain). These data come from a study of technical replicates of blood from a few donors. Generated by immunoSEQ multiplex PCR, the TCRdb table keeps only in-frame clones and is missing some. The repertoire includes about 70,000 clones, approximately 95% of them detected once, and roughly 0.26% sits in the top ten. With V trimmed by 4 bases and J by 3 bases, 3 bases remained unmatched. Per the germline V gene, CDR1 is WNHNN and CDR2 is SYGVQD (reference sequence). CDR3 length: 14 residues. Source material: T cells isolated from PBMCs. V and J are TRBV10-1 and TRBJ2-7, with 10 bases fitting TRBD2. The clonotype comes from a human donor in good health. CDR3 DNA sequence: TGCGCCAGCAGTGGTATAGCGGGAGGCTACGAGCAGTACTTC. Translation gives CASSGIAGGYEQYF.